Listed below are T cell receptor beta chains from one sample, sequenced in a study of beta chain features in type 1 diabetes. Assay used: immunoSEQ multiplex PCR; TCRdb lists only in-frame clones, some missing. The sample shows a few hundred thousand clones, around 10% of them seen only once. Sequenced material: central memory CD4+ T cells from blood. The receptors were gathered from a man younger than 40 with type 1 diabetes. The CDR3 runs from the conserved cysteine through the conserved F or W. A D gene is named only where the DNA matches it firmly. Clone size appears in some rows only: once, few, many, or a class for an expanded clone.

.	TRBV7-2	.	TRBJ2-2	CASSLGGRRTGELFF	TGTGCCAGCAGCTTAGGCGGACGAAGAACCGGGGAGCTGTTTTTT
.	TRBV7-9	.	TRBJ2-5	CASSLAKETQYF	TGTGCCAGCAGCTTAGCGAAGGAGACCCAGTACTTC
.	TRBV28	many	TRBJ2-5	CASSASDTGLETQYF	TGTGCCAGCAGTGCCTCTGACACAGGGTTAGAGACCCAGTACTTC
.	TRBV4-1	few	TRBJ2-1	CASSQDPQGSYNEQFF	TGCGCCAGCAGCCAAGATCCGCAGGGATCCTACAATGAGCAGTTCTTC
.	TRBV30	few	TRBJ1-4	CAWGGINEKLFF	TGTGCCTGGGGGGGGATTAATGAAAAACTGTTTTTT
.	TRBV10-3	.	TRBJ1-1	CAISVRADAGAFF	TGTGCCATCAGTGTGAGGGCGGACGCAGGAGCTTTCTTT
.	TRBV7-2	few	TRBJ2-2	CASSLPGIGELFF	TGTGCCAGCAGCTTACCAGGGATCGGGGAGCTGTTTTTT
.	TRBV11-2	few	TRBJ2-1	CASSLVSNDYNEQFF	TGTGCCAGCAGCTTGGTTAGTAACGACTACAATGAGCAGTTCTTC
.	TRBV7-9	few	TRBJ2-2	CASRGQANTGELFF	TGTGCCAGCAGGGGACAAGCGAACACCGGGGAGCTGTTTTTT
TRBD1	TRBV5-6	.	TRBJ1-4	CASSLGKGAVEKLFF	TGTGCCAGCAGCTTGGGGAAGGGGGCTGTTGAAAAACTGTTTTTT
.	TRBV14	few	TRBJ1-2	CASSPDRNYGYTF	TGTGCCAGCAGCCCGGACAGAAACTATGGCTACACCTTC
.	TRBV27	.	TRBJ1-5	CASSLEGGSTGGDQPQHF	TGTGCCAGCAGTTTAGAGGGGGGCTCGACAGGAGGCGATCAGCCCCAGCATTTT
TRBD1	TRBV29-1	many	TRBJ2-1	CSARQGADNEQFF	TGCAGCGCCCGACAGGGGGCGGACAATGAGCAGTTCTTC
.	TRBV5-4	.	TRBJ2-1	CASEITGEQFF	TGTGCCAGCGAGATTACCGGGGAGCAGTTCTTC
.	TRBV19	many	TRBJ2-4	CASKSDLSDIQYF	TGTGCCAGTAAGTCTGACTTAAGTGACATTCAGTACTTC
TRBD2	TRBV11-3	.	TRBJ2-7	CASSLGGSSYEQYF	TGTGCCAGCAGCTTAGGCGGGAGCTCCTACGAGCAGTACTTC